These 30 T cell receptor beta chains came from one sample sequenced in a study of cytomegalovirus exposure and HLA in healthy donors. PCR employed 60 Vbeta and 13 Jbeta primers. Measured with immunoSEQ multiplex PCR; TCRdb has only the in-frame clones, and not every one. The table shows tens of thousands of clones, with over 70% occurring only once. Input material: PBMCs. The receptors stem from a male donor in good health and CMV-seronegative.

The rearrangement joins TRBV2 to TRBJ2-1; 14 bases map to TRBD2. V shed 5 bases, J shed 9 bases, and the junction held 6 bases outside the gene matches. Germline V gene data show CDR1 as SNHLY and CDR2 as FYNNEI. This CDR3 contains 15 residues. The CDR3 reads CASSPRLAGGREQFF. CDR3 DNA: TGTGCCAGCAGTCCTCGACTAGCGGGGGGGCGTGAGCAGTTCTTC. The full variable domain, completed using reference TRBV2 and TRBJ2-1, is EPEVTQTPSHQVTQMGQEVILRCVPISNHLYFYWYRQILGQKVEFLVSFYNNEISEKSEIFDDQFSVERPDGSNFTLKIRSTKLEDSAMYFCASSPRLAGGREQFFGPGTRLTVL.

V gene TRBV9 combines with J gene TRBJ2-3; a weak D match, TRBD1 (6 bases). Trimming cost V 2 bases and J 4 bases, with 17 bases left between them. Germline lookup yields CDR1 SGDLS and CDR2 YYNGEE. This CDR3 contains 16 residues. CDR3 in amino acids: CASSVRSGQSPDTQYF. In DNA form, the CDR3 reads TGTGCCAGCAGCGTCCGGTCGGGACAAAGCCCAGATACGCAGTATTTT.

The chain has TRBV30 and TRBJ2-7; no clear D gene. Trimming took 1 base from V and 1 from J, leaving 11 bases between them. The CDR3 extends over 14 amino acids. The V gene's germline CDR1 is GTSNPN and CDR2 SVGIG (reference sequence). DNA for the CDR3: TGTGCCTGGAGTGGAGGTATACTGTCCTACGAGCAGTACTTC. Amino acid sequence: CAWSGGILSYEQYF.

The CDR3 here is CASSVVSGFNTGELFF. For the CDR3, the DNA is TGTGCCAGCAGCGTAGTGTCGGGTTTTAACACCGGGGAGCTGTTTTTT. The chain employs TRBV9 and TRBJ2-2; D not certain. The CDR3 is 16 residues long. Germline V CDR1 and CDR2: SGDLS, YYNGEE. V was shortened by 0 bases and J by 2 bases, with 11 bases between the two germline ends.

The chain uses TRBV11-3 and TRBJ2-3, with D uncertain. The CDR3 extends over 13 amino acids. Germline V lookup: CDR1 SGHNT, CDR2 YENEEA. V lost 4 bases to trimming and J lost 2 bases, with 7 bases between them. CDR3 DNA sequence: TGTGCCAGCAGCTCCACACCCACAGATACGCAGTATTTT. Protein product: CASSSTPTDTQYF.

The chain recombines TRBV28 with TRBJ2-7; D may be TRBD1 (7 bases). The CDR3 is 14 amino acids. The germline V gene has CDR1 MDHEN and CDR2 SYDVKM. The germline V and J ends were trimmed by 5 bases and 3 bases, with 14 bases remaining between them. CDR3 DNA sequence: TGTGCCAGCAGTCCACGGGGGACAGACTACGAGCAGTACTTC. It yields the protein CASSPRGTDYEQYF. Combining the CDR3 with reference TRBV28 and TRBJ2-7 gives the whole variable domain DVKVTQSSRYLVKRTGEKVFLECVQDMDHENMFWYRQDPGLGLRLIYFSYDVKMKEKGDIPEGYSVSREKKERFSLILESASTNQTSMYLCASSPRGTDYEQYFGPGTRLTVT.

The chain uses TRBV4-2 and TRBJ2-7; D is perhaps TRBD2 (5 bases). Germline V gene lookup returns CDR1 LGHNA and CDR2 YNFKEQ. The CDR3 sequence is 16 residues long. The V and J ends lost 1 base and 5 bases respectively, with 18 bases between them. CDR3 protein: CASSQVGVTRVHEQYF. The CDR3 nucleotides are TGTGCCAGCAGCCAAGTTGGGGTAACGAGGGTCCACGAGCAGTACTTC.

The sample holds a few counts of this clone. V gene TRBV5-1 combines with J gene TRBJ2-2; TRBD1 aligns across 10 bases. Germline CDR1 SGHRS, CDR2 YFSETQ. This CDR3 is 17 amino acids long. J gave up 3 bases and V 4 bases, and 9 bases lay outside the gene matches. The CDR3: CASSRQGAFGDTGELFF. For the CDR3, the DNA is TGCGCCAGCAGCCGACAGGGGGCATTTGGGGACACCGGGGAGCTGTTTTTT.

The CDR3 loop is CATKTGAGVVTYEQYF. The CDR3 DNA follows: TGTGCCACTAAAACCGGAGCGGGAGTTGTGACCTACGAGCAGTACTTC. This chain links TRBV6-6 with TRBJ2-7; 8 bases line up with TRBD2. This CDR3 has 16 residues. CDR1 and CDR2 (germline): MNHNY, SVGAGI (reference sequence). After removal of 10 bases from V and 2 bases from J, the junction contained 16 bases not matched to a gene.

The J gene is TRBJ1-2, the V gene TRBV7-2, with TRBD1 matching over 8 bases. The germline CDR1 and CDR2 sequences are SGHTA and FQGNSA. This CDR3 contains 15 residues. V dropped 5 bases and J dropped 4; count of bases not matched to a gene: 9. The CDR3 DNA sequence: TGTGCCAGCAGCCTCTCCCCGGGACAGGCCTATGGCTACACCTTC. Residues: CASSLSPGQAYGYTF.

The genes are TRBV5-3 and TRBJ1-6, with no clear D. TRBV5-3 belongs to the ORF category, with a function that is uncertain. CDR3 size: 14 residues. V lost 8 bases to trimming and J lost 9 bases, with 18 bases between them. CDR3 in amino acids: CASSLSGFISPLHF. The CDR3 nucleotides are TGTGCCAGTTCCCTTTCGGGGTTTATTTCACCCCTCCACTTT.

This sequence joins TRBV7-6 and TRBJ1-4; the D gene is possibly TRBD1 (5 bases). CDR1 is SGHVS, CDR2 FNYEAQ, per germline. V lost 1 base and J lost 7, with 16 bases in between. The CDR3 covers 16 residues. CDR3 residues: CASSLEAGGLFEKLFF. In DNA, the CDR3 is TGTGCCAGCAGCTTAGAGGCCGGGGGACTCTTTGAAAAACTGTTTTTT.

This clone was counted a few times. The chain joins TRBV5-1 to TRBJ2-7, with 9 bases aligning to TRBD1. The CDR3 consists of 16 residues. Germline values: CDR1 SGHRS, CDR2 YFSETQ. After removal of 4 bases from V and 5 bases from J, the junction contained 13 bases not matched to a gene. CDR3 sequence reads: CASSPAAGTGSDEQYF. The DNA for the CDR3 is TGCGCCAGCAGCCCGGCCGCCGGGACAGGGTCCGACGAGCAGTACTTC.

The gene calls are TRBV19 and TRBJ2-5, with TRBD2 as a possible D gene (5 bases). Deletions cut 0 bases from V and 7 bases from J, with 9 bases between. The CDR3 is 13 residues long. Looked up from germline, CDR1 is LNHDA and CDR2 is SQIVND (reference sequence). DNA for the CDR3: TGTGCCAGTAGTATAGATCAGGCGGGGACCCAGTACTTC. It codes for CASSIDQAGTQYF. Complete variable domain (other parts from reference TRBV19 and TRBJ2-5): DGGITQSPKYLFRKEGQNVTLSCEQNLNHDAMYWYRQDPGQGLRLIYYSQIVNDFQKGDIAEGYSVSREKKESFPLTVTSAQKNPTAFYLCASSIDQAGTQYFGPGTRLLVL.

V usage is TRBV11-2 and J usage is TRBJ2-7, with a weak D call TRBD1 (6 bases). The CDR3 length is 14 residues. The V end was cut by 5 bases, the J end by 5 bases, with 16 bases between. Germline CDR1 reads SGHAT; CDR2 reads FQNNGV. The CDR3 here is CASSQGGIGHEQYF. DNA of the CDR3: TGTGCCAGCAGCCAAGGGGGTATCGGCCACGAGCAGTACTTC.

The chain combines TRBV7-9 with TRBJ2-1, with 11 bases identical to TRBD2. In germline, CDR1 is SEHNR, CDR2 FQNEAQ (reference sequence). This CDR3 contains 18 residues. With V trimmed by 5 bases and J by 7 bases, 16 bases remained unmatched. In DNA, the CDR3 is TGTGCCAGCAGCCCGCCAGCAACTAGCGGGAGAATGTCAAATGAGCAGTTCTTC. This codes for CASSPPATSGRMSNEQFF.

The chain couples TRBV21-1 to TRBJ2-4; the table names TRBD1, a call not compared with the DNA. TRBV21-1 is reported as a pseudogene. The CDR3 loop spans 14 amino acids. The CDR3 protein is CASSKGLAENIQYF. CDR3 nucleotide sequence: TGTGCCAGCAGCAAAGGCCTGGCAGAAAACATTCAGTACTTC.

The chain combines TRBV14 with TRBJ2-5; possibly TRBD2 for D (5 bases). CDR3 length equals 16 residues. In germline, CDR1 is SGHDN, CDR2 FVKESK. The V end was cut by 1 base, the J end by 3 bases, with 15 bases between. CDR3 nucleotide sequence: TGTGCCAGCAGCCAAGGATTAGGGCTAGCAGAAGAGACCCAGTACTTC. Translation: CASSQGLGLAEETQYF.

The chain uses TRBV11-2 and TRBJ1-2, with 8 positions matching TRBD1. V lost 4 bases, J lost 2 bases, and 6 bases stayed unmatched. The CDR3 spans 15 residues. Per the germline V gene, CDR1 is SGHAT and CDR2 is FQNNGV. The CDR3 is CASSSGRGPNYGYTF. CDR3 nucleotides: TGTGCCAGCAGCTCGGGCAGGGGGCCGAACTATGGCTACACCTTC.

This clone has just a few counts. This chain links TRBV6-6 with TRBJ1-2; no firm D call. The length of the CDR3 is 14 residues. Germline values: CDR1 MNHNY, CDR2 SVGAGI (reference sequence). Between the trimmed V and J ends, which lost 0 bases and 2 bases, there was a span of 7 bases. The CDR3 loop reads CASSYSVQNYGYTF. CDR3 coding DNA: TGTGCCAGCAGTTACTCGGTTCAGAACTATGGCTACACCTTC.

V is TRBV7-2 and J is TRBJ2-2, with D possibly matching TRBD2 (7 bases). Trimming removed 3 bases at V and 0 bases at J, with 14 bases between. The CDR3 extends over 17 amino acids. CDR1 SGHTA and CDR2 FQGNSA come from the germline V gene. The CDR3 DNA reads TGTGCCAGCAGCTTTGGGGGCGGGGGTGCGAACACCGGGGAGCTGTTTTTT. It yields the protein CASSFGGGGANTGELFF. Combining the CDR3 with reference TRBV7-2 and TRBJ2-2 gives the whole variable domain GAGVSQSPSNKVTEKGKDVELRCDPISGHTALYWYRQSLGQGLEFLIYFQGNSAPDKSGLPSDRFSAERTGGSVSTLTIQRTQQEDSAVYLCASSFGGGGANTGELFFGEGSRLTVL.

This chain uses TRBV7-2 with TRBJ2-2; perhaps TRBD1 as D (6 bases). The germline V and J ends were trimmed by 3 bases and 7 bases, with 15 bases remaining between them. The CDR3 is 15 residues long. Germline CDR1 SGHTA, CDR2 FQGNSA. The CDR3 here is CASSFWGHMFGELFF. The DNA for the CDR3 is TGTGCCAGCAGCTTTTGGGGACATATGTTCGGGGAGCTGTTTTTT.

The rearrangement uses TRBV6-4 and TRBJ1-1; 10 bases agree with TRBD1. The germline CDR1 and CDR2 sequences are MRHNA and SNTAGT. Unmatched junction bases numbered 7, after V lost 2 bases and J lost 10 bases. The CDR3 length is 14 residues. The CDR3 DNA follows: TGTGCCAGCAGTGACCAAACGACAGGGGGCCGAGCTTTCTTT. The encoded protein is CASSDQTTGGRAFF.

The rearrangement joins TRBV7-9 to TRBJ2-7, with D unresolved. Looked up from germline, CDR1 is SEHNR and CDR2 is FQNEAQ (reference sequence). The V gene lost 6 bases and the J gene lost 4 bases, with 13 bases spanning the gap. The CDR3 covers 13 residues. The CDR3 here is CASSMQAGYEQYF. The CDR3 nucleotides are TGTGCCAGCAGTATGCAAGCTGGTTACGAGCAGTACTTC.

This chain uses TRBV19 with TRBJ2-7; 8 positions agree with TRBD1. CDR1 and CDR2 from the germline V gene are LNHDA and SQIVND (reference sequence). This CDR3 region has 15 residues. The J segment lost 2 bases and the V segment lost 4 bases, leaving 7 bases of the junction unmatched. The CDR3 coding sequence is TGTGCCAGTAGTAGGGGGACAGGCGTCACCTACGAGCAGTACTTC. It translates to CASSRGTGVTYEQYF.

The chain is built from TRBV14 and TRBJ2-3; D remains unclear. Trimming pared 4 bases from V and 2 bases from J, leaving 7 bases between. From germline, CDR1 is SGHDN and CDR2 FVKESK. CDR3 length: 13 residues. CDR3 bases: TGTGCCAGCAGCCGAGGCTACACAGATACGCAGTATTTT. This translates into CASSRGYTDTQYF. Complete variable domain (other parts from reference TRBV14 and TRBJ2-3): EAGVTQFPSHSVIEKGQTVTLRCDPISGHDNLYWYRRVMGKEIKFLLHFVKESKQDESGMPNNRFLAERTGGTYSTLKVQPAELEDSGVYFCASSRGYTDTQYFGPGTRLTVL.

This clone has only a few counts. The chain combines TRBV6-1 with TRBJ2-3; 7 positions agree with TRBD2. Germline V gene sequence: CDR1 MNHNS, CDR2 SASEGT. V was pared by 11 bases and J by 2 bases, with 10 bases of the junction left unmatched. CDR3 length equals 14 residues. This CDR3 is CAGRYRGDTDTQYF. CDR3 nucleotide sequence: TGTGCCGGGCGATATCGGGGGGACACAGATACGCAGTATTTT.

CDR3 sequence reads: CASSLEVGGALIQETQYF. For the CDR3, the DNA is TGTGCCAGCAGCTTGGAGGTCGGGGGGGCTTTAATCCAAGAGACCCAGTACTTC. The V call is TRBV5-6, the J call TRBJ2-5, with 8 bases that match TRBD2. The CDR3 has 18 amino acids. Germline trimming cut 0 bases from V and 1 base from J; bases unmatched to any gene: 11. Germline assignment: CDR1 SGHDT and CDR2 YYEEEE.

The V and J genes are TRBV7-9 and TRBJ1-6; the D is unclear. CDR1 is SEHNR and CDR2 is FQNEAQ in the germline V gene (reference sequence). CDR3 size: 14 residues. Trimming left V 5 bases short and J 7 bases short, with 12 bases between. CDR3 sequence (DNA): TGTGCCAGCAGCCCCCGTGACGGGAATTCACCCCTCCACTTT. It yields the protein CASSPRDGNSPLHF.

In DNA, the CDR3 is TGTGCCAGCACCCAAGCGGGGGGGCAAGATACGCAGTATTTT. This gives the protein CASTQAGGQDTQYF. The rearrangement joins TRBV5-6 to TRBJ2-3, with 10 positions matching TRBD2. The CDR3 runs 14 residues. After removal of 6 bases from V and 5 bases from J, the junction contained 6 bases not matched to a gene. CDR1 SGHDT and CDR2 YYEEEE come from the germline V gene.